This T cell receptor (beta chain) was captured in a study of blood T cell repertoires in COVID-19. This clone came up once. The CDR3 sequence is 18 residues long. Per germline, CDR1 SGHKS and CDR2 YYEKEE (reference sequence). V was pared by 0 bases and J by 4 bases, with 7 bases of the junction left unmatched. Using immunoSEQ multiplex PCR, the repertoire was profiled, and TCRdb retains in-frame clones only, with some absent. The table has about 93,000 clones, 90% seen once. The chain has TRBV5-5 and TRBJ2-1; 13 bases line up with TRBD2. Sequences were obtained from peripheral blood. The receptor was isolated from a human donor with active COVID-19. The donor label of this sample is uncertain. CDR3 in DNA: TGTGCCAGCAGCTTGGCCCCCTCACTAGCGGGGGGGTACAATGAGCAGTTCTTC. It is translated as CASSLAPSLAGGYNEQFF.